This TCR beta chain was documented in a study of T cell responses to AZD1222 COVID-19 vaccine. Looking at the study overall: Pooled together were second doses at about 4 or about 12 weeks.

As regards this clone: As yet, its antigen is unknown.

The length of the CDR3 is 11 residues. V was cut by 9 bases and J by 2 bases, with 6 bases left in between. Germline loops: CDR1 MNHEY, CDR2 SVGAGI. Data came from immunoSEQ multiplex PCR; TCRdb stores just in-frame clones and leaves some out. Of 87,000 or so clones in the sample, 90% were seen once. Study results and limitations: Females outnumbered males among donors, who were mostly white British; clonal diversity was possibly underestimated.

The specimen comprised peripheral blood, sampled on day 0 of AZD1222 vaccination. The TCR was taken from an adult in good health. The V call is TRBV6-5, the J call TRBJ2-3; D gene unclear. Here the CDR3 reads CASYSTDTQYF. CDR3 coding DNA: TGTGCCAGTTATTCCACAGATACGCAGTATTTT.